Below, 2 T cell receptor beta chains from the same sample are listed, as sequenced in a study of cytomegalovirus exposure and HLA in healthy donors. Both 60 Vbeta primers and 13 Jbeta primers went into the PCR. Produced via immunoSEQ multiplex PCR; TCRdb's table is partial and in-frame only. The repertoire includes more than 60,000 clones, around 84% of them detected once, and around 9.3% sits in the top ten. The sequenced sample consisted of PBMCs. The receptors were gathered from a woman in her forties in good health and CMV-seropositive.

The chain links TRBV7-8 to TRBJ2-5, with D perhaps TRBD2 (6 bases). Germline V lookup: CDR1 SGHVS, CDR2 FQNEAQ. The ends were cut back, 5 bases at V and 1 base at J, with 17 bases in the middle. The CDR3 covers 16 residues. CDR3 residues: CASSPRRVGGQETQYF. The CDR3 nucleotides read TGTGCCAGCAGCCCCCGGAGGGTGGGAGGCCAAGAGACCCAGTACTTC.

The chain carries TRBV11-2 and TRBJ2-5, with 8 bases lining up with TRBD1. The J call is uncertain, as TRBJ2-7 better fits the DNA end. The CDR3 runs 14 residues. Germline CDR1 SGHAT, CDR2 FQNNGV. In nucleotides, the CDR3 is TGTGCCAGCGGCCCGTGGACAGGGTCCTACGAGCAGTACTTC. It encodes CASGPWTGSYEQYF.